This TCR beta chain appears in the sequencing data of a study of Graves' ophthalmopathy and Graves' hyperthyroidism. The authors amplified TCR beta CDR3 regions from RNA transcripts. Second-round multiplex PCR came after first-round RT-PCR with HTBI primers. TCRdb re-called the multiplex PCR reads with MiXCR, one entry per CDR3 protein. The repertoire has a few hundred thousand distinct CDR3 sequences, approximately 15% of them found once; the top ten carry around 7%. The length of the CDR3 is 15 residues. V lost 5 bases to trimming and J lost 2 bases; unmatched junction nucleotides: 9. Germline CDR1 ENHRY, CDR2 SYGVKD.

The receptor comes from a woman in her late teens or twenties with stable Graves' hyperthyroidism. The chain employs TRBV10-3 and TRBJ2-7, with 7 bases fitting TRBD1. Sequencing was done on a sample of peripheral blood. In nucleotides, the CDR3 is TGTGCCATCAGTTCTTTCCTAACAGGGGCCTACGAGCAGTACTTC. Translated, it gives CAISSFLTGAYEQYF.